These 12 T cell receptor beta chains share one sample of origin, sequenced in a study of blood T cell repertoires in COVID-19 (dated by TCRdb to the early 2020s). Receptor amplification or capture employed the immunoSEQ multiplex PCR assay. TCRdb stores this immuneACCESS table with in-frame sequences only. Part of the clones is absent; in the studies checked, under half of the shortfall reflects unresolved V genes, and no reason is known for the rest. For this sample there are approximately 170,000 clones; approximately 79% appear just once. The top ten clonotypes cover roughly 19% of the sample. The sequencing sample was made of PBMCs or T cells enriched from blood (not recorded which). The receptors shown here come from a woman between 65 and 79 years old in a cohort exposed to, infected with or recovered from COVID-19 (not recorded which).

V and J are TRBV20-1 and TRBJ1-1; TRBD1 aligns across 10 bases. The CDR3 length is 14 residues. Trimming removed 3 bases from V and 6 bases from J; junction bases left unmatched: 7. The germline V gene encodes CDR1 DFQATT and CDR2 SNEGSKA (reference sequence). CDR3 in DNA: TGCAGTGCTAGTCCGGGACAGGGGAATGCTGAAGCTTTCTTT. Its translation is CSASPGQGNAEAFF.

The genes are TRBV28 and TRBJ1-1; 8 positions agree with TRBD1. This CDR3 is 14 amino acids long. From germline, CDR1 is MDHEN and CDR2 SYDVKM. Trimming took 8 bases from V and 4 from J; bases not matched to a gene: 9. DNA of the CDR3: TGTGCCAGCCGGACAGGGATCGTGAGCACTGAAGCTTTCTTT. Its translation is CASRTGIVSTEAFF.

The CDR3 DNA is TGTGCCAGCGGTAGCGGGATGTACATTCAGTACTTC. As protein: CASGSGMYIQYF. This sequence joins TRBV28 and TRBJ2-4; 8 bases agree with TRBD2. The CDR3 extends over 12 amino acids. The V segment lost 8 bases and the J segment 8 bases; nucleotides outside the gene matches: 5. Looked up from germline, CDR1 is MDHEN and CDR2 is SYDVKM.

V usage is TRBV28 and J usage is TRBJ2-1; 11 bases line up with TRBD2. This CDR3 is 15 amino acids long. Germline CDR1 reads MDHEN; CDR2 reads SYDVKM. Unmatched junction bases numbered 8, after V lost 7 bases and J lost 6 bases. This chain's CDR3 is CASTTSGTSGNEQFF. The CDR3 coding sequence is TGTGCCAGCACTACTTCCGGGACTAGCGGCAATGAGCAGTTCTTC.

V and J are TRBV28 and TRBJ1-5; 8 positions agree with TRBD1. CDR3 size: 16 residues. The germline gives CDR1 MDHEN, CDR2 SYDVKM. Trimming took 1 base from V and 6 from J; bases not matched to a gene: 8. The CDR3 DNA sequence: TGTGCCAGCAGTTTATTTCCAGGGGGCGGAGGTCAGCCCCAGCATTTT. It codes for CASSLFPGGGGQPQHF.

V is TRBV18 and J is TRBJ1-5; 7 bases fit TRBD1. Germline loops: CDR1 KGHSH, CDR2 LQKENI. The CDR3 extends over 14 amino acids. Trimming removed 1 base from V and 5 bases from J; junction bases left unmatched: 2. CDR3 nucleotide sequence: TGTGCCAGCTCACCACAGAGGGGGCATCAGCCCCAGCATTTT. Residues: CASSPQRGHQPQHF.

The genes are TRBV5-1 and TRBJ2-1, with 11 bases that match TRBD1. CDR3 length: 15 residues. The germline CDR1 and CDR2 sequences are SGHRS and YFSETQ. Trimming at V came to 3 bases and at J to 8 bases, leaving 7 bases not matched to a gene. The CDR3 here is CASSSRDRGIHEQFF. CDR3 sequence (DNA): TGCGCCAGCAGCTCCCGGGACAGGGGGATCCATGAGCAGTTCTTC.

CDR3 region: CASSLLSRTDEKLFF. CDR3 DNA sequence: TGCGCCAGCAGCTTGTTGTCTCGGACAGATGAAAAACTGTTTTTT. The chain is built from TRBV5-1 and TRBJ1-4, with a weak D call TRBD1 (6 bases). Germline V gene lookup returns CDR1 SGHRS and CDR2 YFSETQ. Trimming took 1 base from V and 6 from J, leaving 13 bases between them. The CDR3 is made up of 15 amino acids.

The V and J genes are TRBV14 and TRBJ1-1; a weak D match, TRBD1 (5 bases). The germline V gene encodes CDR1 SGHDN and CDR2 FVKESK. This CDR3 spans 12 amino acids. Trimming pared 4 bases from V and 5 bases from J, leaving 8 bases between. In nucleotides, the CDR3 is TGTGCCAGCAGCCTCCAGGGTACTGAAGCTTTCTTT. Translation: CASSLQGTEAFF.

V is TRBV6-5 and J is TRBJ1-5, with no clear D. The V end lost 0 bases, the J end lost 9 bases, and 9 bases lay between the germline ends. The CDR3 spans 13 residues. Germline CDR1 MNHEY, CDR2 SVGAGI. The CDR3 DNA reads TGTGCCAGCAGTTACTCGTATCTCGGGCCCCAGCATTTT. This gives the protein CASSYSYLGPQHF.

CDR3 nucleotide sequence: TGTGCCAGCAGCTACTCTAGCGGGAGGCCCGGGAATACGCAGTATTTT. As protein: CASSYSSGRPGNTQYF. J is TRBJ2-3 and V is TRBV9, with 11 bases lining up with TRBD2. The CDR3 is 16 residues long. V gave up 4 bases and J gave up 7 bases; unmatched junction bases: 11. Per germline, CDR1 SGDLS and CDR2 YYNGEE.

CDR3 bases: TGTGCCACCAGTGATAGTTCGGGGGGAAAGACCCAGTACTTC. Its translation is CATSDSSGGKTQYF. V is TRBV24-1 and J is TRBJ2-5; 7 nucleotides match TRBD2. The ends lost 3 bases at V and 6 bases at J; junction bases unmatched: 6. Per germline, CDR1 KGHDR and CDR2 SFDVKD. The CDR3 spans 14 residues.